This T cell receptor beta chain was recovered during a study of T cell responses to AZD1222 COVID-19 vaccine (dated by TCRdb to 2020 to 2022). For context, the study as a whole: AZD1222 recipients whose second dose came at about 4 weeks and those whose second dose came at about 12 weeks were combined into one group, since spike-specific TCR depth and breadth did not differ between the two schedules. A total of just over 230 trial participants underwent TCR sequencing, of whom about 210 had received two doses of AZD1222 and roughly 26 had received two doses of the MenACWY control vaccine. Enrollment into the trials was organized by age into subgroups of 18-55, 56-69 and 70-plus years, and those subgroups contained roughly 140, 27 and 60 TCR-sequenced participants, respectively.

The CDR1 and CDR2 encoded by the germline V gene are SGHTS and YDEGEE. The CDR3 measures 16 amino acids from cysteine to phenylalanine. Only the CDR3 part of the read is kept: 48 bases, read in frame from the first base. Trimming at the junction amounts to 4 bases on V and 0 bases on J, and the germline ends lie 14 bases apart. The CDR3 regions of human TCRbeta chains were analyzed by immunosequencing. The study's own analysis went as follows. Repertoire TCRs were checked for matches against a reference library of SARS-CoV-2-specific TCRs that had been generated using the MIRA antigen-specificity platform. Breadth meant the fraction of unique TCRs that were SARS-CoV-2-associated, whereas depth meant the fraction of total T cells that were SARS-CoV-2-associated. Using the MIRA data, every spike-specific TCR was mapped to the spike region that the TCR reacted to and assigned to either a CD4 or a CD8 class. Log10-transformed breadth and depth values were compared by one-way ANOVA with Sidak's multiple comparisons tests. In TCRdb, the immuneACCESS table is reduced to in-frame sequences with V and J assigned. These tables do not hold every clone; where another copy was compared, an unresolved V gene accounts for under half, and the others remain unexplained. Clonal size and the V and J genes are those of that table, whereas D and trimming came from the DNA. In this sample the table shows 90,000 to 120,000 clones, 87% of which occur a single time. Together, the top ten hold roughly 4.3% of the sample.

The time point label for this specimen denotes: baseline before first vaccination. The vaccinee samples were drawn from two UK trials, COV001 and COV002, one of which was a single-blind randomized controlled phase 2/3 trial testing AZD1222 (ChAdOx1 nCoV-19) in healthy adults. Trial participant PBMC samples were collected at day 0 and day 28 after the second dose for TCRbeta chain sequencing. On the study overall, not on this receptor specifically: The vaccine-associated CD4 TCRs covered the entire spike protein, and the dominant responses fell in regions 160-218 and 743-854. Conclusions about previously exposed vaccinees were limited because only a handful of AZD1222 recipients were SARS-CoV-2 seropositive at baseline. In the small 56-69-year group, the increase in depth fell short of significance, most likely because of low power. Participants were mostly white British and included more females than males, and it was suggested by the authors that clonal diversity may have been underestimated. A significant rise in spike-specific TCR breadth and depth was observed after two AZD1222 doses relative to day 0 and relative to MenACWY recipients. Nearly half of unique spike-specific TCRs reportedly recognized epitopes outside regions mutated in the B.1.351 and B.1.1.7 variants. Because no day 14 peak-response samples were available, repertoires were characterized only after the peak T cell response.

As concerns this clone: Its antigen is still unknown. The input lacks base qualities; no much larger clone sits a single base away.

The sequence was collected from an adult in good health. This chain joins TRBV5-8 to TRBJ1-5; the D gene identity is not certain. The material sequenced was peripheral blood, taken on day 0 of AZD1222 vaccination. The nucleotide sequence is given as TGTGCCAGCAGCCTCTCTCGAGGTTATAGCAATCAGCCCCAGCATTTT. Translated, this is CASSLSRGYSNQPQHF.